These 17 T cell receptor beta chains were all obtained from the same sample, sequenced in a study of CD8 T cells in ankylosing spondylitis. TCRdb fed the 5' RACE reads into MiXCR, producing one record per CDR3 protein. This table holds approximately 150,000 distinct CDR3 sequences, around a third found once. Input material: synovial fluid, either unsorted or a sorted T cell fraction (not recorded which). These receptors were obtained from a male donor with ankylosing spondylitis.

The rearrangement joins TRBV18 to TRBJ2-5, with a possible D match to TRBD1 (5 bases). V was trimmed by 0 bases and J by 4 bases, leaving 9 bases between them. The CDR3 extends over 14 amino acids. Germline CDR1 is KGHSH and CDR2 is LQKENI. In DNA form, the CDR3 reads TGTGCCAGCTCACCACCGGGAAGGGGAGAGACCCAGTACTTC. This sequence encodes CASSPPGRGETQYF.

This clonotype was detected only a few times. This chain connects TRBV25-1 to TRBJ1-6; perhaps TRBD1 as D (6 bases). The CDR3 totals 15 residues. The germline CDR1 and CDR2 sequences are MGHDK and SYGVNS. V lost 6 bases to trimming and J lost 9 bases, with 18 bases between them. CDR3 nucleotide sequence: TGTGCCAGCAGGGCAGGGGACGGAATAGGTTCACCCCTCCACTTT. Encoded protein: CASRAGDGIGSPLHF.

V gene TRBV9 combines with J gene TRBJ1-1; D not resolved. Germline CDR1 SGDLS, CDR2 YYNGEE. Trimming cost V 0 bases and J 5 bases, with 11 bases left between them. The CDR3 has 14 residues. The chain's CDR3 is CASSVARSGTEAFF. The CDR3 DNA follows: TGTGCCAGCAGCGTAGCCAGGAGTGGGACTGAAGCTTTCTTT.

The rearrangement joins TRBV19 to TRBJ1-1, with D tentatively TRBD1 (5 bases). Germline CDR1 reads LNHDA; CDR2 reads SQIVND (reference sequence). The CDR3 totals 15 residues. The V gene lost 4 bases and the J gene lost 1 base, with 13 bases spanning the gap. The DNA for the CDR3 is TGTGCCAGTAGTAGGGGACCGGCGGAGAACACTGAAGCTTTCTTT. This translates into CASSRGPAENTEAFF.

In nucleotides, the CDR3 is TGTGCCAGCAGCTTAGCCGGGACAGGAAATTATGGCTACACCTTC. Translation: CASSLAGTGNYGYTF. The chain joins TRBV7-9 to TRBJ1-2; 8 bases agree with TRBD1. Looked up from germline, CDR1 is SEHNR and CDR2 is FQNEAQ (reference sequence). The CDR3 totals 15 residues. V shed 0 bases, J shed 5 bases, and the junction held 5 bases outside the gene matches.

This clonotype was picked up a small number of times. The chain is built from TRBV24-1 and TRBJ2-1, with unresolved D. Trimming took off 4 bases at V and 5 bases at J, with 14 bases between the two ends. The CDR3 is 15 residues long. Germline values: CDR1 KGHDR, CDR2 SFDVKD. This CDR3 reads CATSDPARRHNEQFF. The CDR3 region has the DNA TGTGCCACCAGTGACCCAGCCAGGAGACACAATGAGCAGTTCTTC.

The chain uses TRBV18 and TRBJ2-5, with 11 bases lining up with TRBD1. CDR1 and CDR2 (germline): KGHSH, LQKENI. The CDR3 has 15 residues. V was pared by 3 bases and J by 5 bases, with 5 bases of the junction left unmatched. The CDR3 here is CASSPDRGPLETQYF. The CDR3 DNA reads as TGTGCCAGCTCACCGGACAGGGGGCCCCTGGAGACCCAGTACTTC. Full variable domain (remainder filled in from reference TRBV18 and TRBJ2-5): NAGVMQNPRHLVRRRGQEARLRCSPMKGHSHVYWYRQLPEEGLKFMVYLQKENIIDESGMPKERFSAEFPKEGPSILRIQQVVRGDSAAYFCASSPDRGPLETQYFGPGTRLLVL.

V usage is TRBV10-3 and J usage is TRBJ2-1; 7 bases line up with TRBD1. Germline trimming cut 4 bases from V and 8 bases from J; bases unmatched to any gene: 5. This CDR3 region has 13 residues. CDR1 is ENHRY, CDR2 SYGVKD, per germline. This chain's CDR3 is CAISGLDRYEQFF. Here the CDR3 DNA reads TGTGCCATCAGTGGATTGGACAGGTATGAGCAGTTCTTC.

This clonotype ranks as medium-sized. The chain employs TRBV27 and TRBJ2-3; the match to TRBD2 covers 7 bases. CDR3 length: 17 amino acids. Germline-derived CDR1 and CDR2 are MNHEY and SMNVEV (reference sequence). Germline trimming cut 7 bases from V and 2 bases from J; bases unmatched to any gene: 15. CDR3 DNA sequence: TGTGCCAGCAAGTCTGATTTAGGGCGGGAGCCCACAGATACGCAGTATTTT. Protein: CASKSDLGREPTDTQYF.

This chain connects TRBV5-4 to TRBJ1-2; D might be TRBD1 (5 bases). This CDR3 has 12 residues. Germline CDR1 reads SGHNT; CDR2 reads YYREEE (reference sequence). V was pared by 4 bases and J by 8 bases, with 12 bases between. CDR3 nucleotides: TGTGCCAGCAGCCCGCGGGGGGTCGGCTACACCTTC. Its protein is CASSPRGVGYTF.

The chain recombines TRBV7-8 with TRBJ1-1, with TRBD1 as a possible D gene (5 bases). V lost 1 base, J lost 1 base, and 7 bases lay in between. The CDR3 is 14 amino acids. In germline, CDR1 is SGHVS, CDR2 FQNEAQ. The CDR3 DNA reads TGTGCCAGCAGCTTAGTGAGGGGGAACACTGAAGCTTTCTTT. It encodes CASSLVRGNTEAFF.

The V gene is TRBV7-9, the J gene TRBJ2-7; D may match TRBD1 or TRBD2 (5 bases each). CDR1 is SEHNR, CDR2 FQNEAQ, per germline (reference sequence). V was cut by 1 base and J by 4 bases, with 8 bases left in between. The CDR3 length is 13 residues. CDR3 sequence reads: CASSLVGGYEQYF. Written as DNA, the CDR3 is TGTGCCAGCAGCTTAGTTGGGGGTTACGAGCAGTACTTC.

V usage is TRBV3-1 and J usage is TRBJ2-1; TRBD2 matches 7 bases. The CDR3 has 13 residues. Trimming removed 4 bases from V and 9 bases from J; junction bases left unmatched: 6. Germline V gene lookup returns CDR1 LGHDT and CDR2 YNNKEL (reference sequence). The chain's CDR3 is CASSPWGLPEQFF. The CDR3 bases are TGTGCCAGCAGCCCGTGGGGACTACCTGAGCAGTTCTTC.

The chain combines TRBV28 with TRBJ1-5, with TRBD1 as a possible D gene (6 bases). Germline V lookup: CDR1 MDHEN, CDR2 SYDVKM. V was clipped by 8 bases and J by 0 bases, with 23 bases between them. CDR3 length equals 18 residues. This CDR3 is CASVSPRTPGASNQPQHF. The CDR3 nucleotides are TGTGCCAGCGTTTCCCCCCGTACCCCAGGGGCTAGCAATCAGCCCCAGCATTTT.

V gene TRBV29-1 combines with J gene TRBJ1-2; D gene uncertain. Germline V gene data show CDR1 as SQVTM and CDR2 as ANQGSEA. The CDR3 runs to 13 residues. Between the trimmed V and J ends, which lost 7 bases and 8 bases, there was a span of 20 bases. The CDR3 region is CSASPGLVGGYTF. The CDR3 DNA reads as TGCAGCGCTAGTCCAGGCCTTGTGGGGGGCTACACCTTC. The complete variable domain, with remaining parts taken from reference TRBV29-1 and TRBJ1-2, reads SAVISQKPSRDICQRGTSLTIQCQVDSQVTMMFWYRQQPGQSLTLIATANQGSEATYESGFVIDKFPISRPNLTFSTLTVSNMSPEDSSIYLCSASPGLVGGYTFGSGTRLTVV.

The chain joins TRBV11-3 to TRBJ2-5, with D unclear. CDR3 size: 13 residues. Trimming pared 5 bases from V and 5 bases from J, leaving 12 bases between. In germline, CDR1 is SGHNT, CDR2 YENEEA. In nucleotides, the CDR3 is TGTGCCAGCAGCAACTTCCTACAGGAGACCCAGTACTTC. Encoded protein: CASSNFLQETQYF.

The chain uses TRBV3-1 and TRBJ2-5; TRBD2 matches at 9 bases. There are 16 residues in the CDR3. The germline V gene encodes CDR1 LGHDT and CDR2 YNNKEL (reference sequence). J lost 1 base, V lost 4 bases, and 7 bases had no gene match. CDR3 in DNA: TGTGCCAGCAGCCCGGGGACTAGCCCCATCCAAGAGACCCAGTACTTC. Translated, it gives CASSPGTSPIQETQYF.